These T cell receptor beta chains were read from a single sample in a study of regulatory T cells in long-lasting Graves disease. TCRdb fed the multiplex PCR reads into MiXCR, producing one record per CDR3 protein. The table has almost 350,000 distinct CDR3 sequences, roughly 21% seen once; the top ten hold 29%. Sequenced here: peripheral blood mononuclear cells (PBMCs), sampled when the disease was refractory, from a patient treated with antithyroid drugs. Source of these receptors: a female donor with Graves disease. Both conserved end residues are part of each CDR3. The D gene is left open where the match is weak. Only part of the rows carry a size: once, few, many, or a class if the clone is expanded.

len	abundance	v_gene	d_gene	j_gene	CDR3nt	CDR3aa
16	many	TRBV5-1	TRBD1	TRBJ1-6	TGCGCCAGCAGCTTAACAACAGGGGTCGGTAATTCACCCCTCCACTTT	CASSLTTGVGNSPLHF
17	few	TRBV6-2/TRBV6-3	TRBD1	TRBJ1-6	TGTGCCAGCAGTTACCCGCTTCTACAGGGGCCTAATTCACCCCTCCACTTT	CASSYPLLQGPNSPLHF
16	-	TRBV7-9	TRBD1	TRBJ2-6	TGTGCCAGCAGCTCGCAGGGGGCTGCTGGGGCCAACGTCCTGACTTTC	CASSSQGAAGANVLTF
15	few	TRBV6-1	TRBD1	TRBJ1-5	TGTGCCAGCAGCCGGACAGGGTTGGGCAATCAGCCCCAGCATTTT	CASSRTGLGNQPQHF
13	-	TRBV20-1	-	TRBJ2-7	TGCAGTGCAAACATAGGAGGGGCCTACGAGCAGTACTTC	CSANIGGAYEQYF
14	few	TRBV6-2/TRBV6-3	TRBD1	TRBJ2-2	TGTGCCAGCAGCCAGGGGGCGAGCACCGGGGAGCTGTTTTTT	CASSQGASTGELFF
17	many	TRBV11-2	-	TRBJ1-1	TGTGCCAGCAGCTCGGCCGCGACACAGGGAAAGAACACTGAAGCTTTCTTT	CASSSAATQGKNTEAFF
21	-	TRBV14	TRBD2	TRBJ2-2	TGTGCCAGCAGCAAATCGTCCCTGGGGAGCGGGAGTGGAATAGGCACCGGGGAGCCGTTTTTT	CASSKSSLGSGSGIGTGEPFF
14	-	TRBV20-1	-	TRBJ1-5	TGCAGTGCTAGAGCGGGTAATAGCAATCAGCCCCAGCATTTT	CSARAGNSNQPQHF
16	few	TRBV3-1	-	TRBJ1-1	TGTGCCAGCAGCCAAGATCGGACAAAGATGAACACTGAAGCTTTCTTT	CASSQDRTKMNTEAFF
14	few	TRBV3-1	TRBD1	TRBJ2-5	TGTGCCAGCGTGGACAGGGGGCGGCCGGAGACCCAGTACTTC	CASVDRGRPETQYF
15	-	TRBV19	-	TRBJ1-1	TGTGCCAGTAGTGATACCGGGACTGCGAACACTGAAGCTTTCTTT	CASSDTGTANTEAFF
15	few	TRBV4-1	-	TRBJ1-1	TGCGCCAGCAGCCAGGCCGGGAGCTTAAACACTGAAGCTTTCTTT	CASSQAGSLNTEAFF
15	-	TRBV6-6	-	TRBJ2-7	TGTGCCAGCAGTTACTCTAAGGGTAGAGGAAACGAGCAGTACTTC	CASSYSKGRGNEQYF
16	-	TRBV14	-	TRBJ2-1	TGTGCCAGCAGCCAACGTCCTGCGACAGCCCGGAATGAGCAGTTCTTC	CASSQRPATARNEQFF
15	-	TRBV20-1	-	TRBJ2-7	TGCAGTGCTAGAGGTCGCCCTCAATGGATGTGGGAGCAGTACTTC	CSARGRPQWMWEQYF
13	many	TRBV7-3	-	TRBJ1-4	TGTGCCAGCAGCTTAACCCAGGGCGAAAAACTGTTTTTT	CASSLTQGEKLFF
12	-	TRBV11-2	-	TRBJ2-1	TGTGCCAGCAGCTTCCCCCAACTCGAGCAGTTCTTC	CASSFPQLEQFF
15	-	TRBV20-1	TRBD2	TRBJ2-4	TGCAGTGCTAGGACTAGCGGGAGGGGCAAAAACATTCAGTACTTC	CSARTSGRGKNIQYF
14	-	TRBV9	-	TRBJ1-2	TGTGCCAGCAGCGTAGCTACAGCTACCTATGGCTACACCTTC	CASSVATATYGYTF
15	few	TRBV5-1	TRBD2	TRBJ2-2	TGCGCCAGCAGCCAGGGACTAGTCGGCACCGGGGAGCTGTTTTTT	CASSQGLVGTGELFF
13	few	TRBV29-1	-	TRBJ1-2	TGCAGCGTTGATTCGGCAGGGGTCTATGGCTACACCTTC	CSVDSAGVYGYTF
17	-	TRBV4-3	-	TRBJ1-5	TGCGCCAGCAGCCAAGAGTACGGGACACTTAGCAATCAGCCCCAGCATTTT	CASSQEYGTLSNQPQHF
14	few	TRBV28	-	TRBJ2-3	TGTGCCAGCCTTGTGGGTGCTAGCACAGATACGCAGTATTTT	CASLVGASTDTQYF
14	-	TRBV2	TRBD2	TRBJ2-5	TGTGCCAGCAGTGATCTTACTAGCGGGGGGACCCAGTACTTC	CASSDLTSGGTQYF
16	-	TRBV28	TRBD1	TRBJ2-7	TGTGCCAGCAGTTTACTCGGGACAGGGGGCAACTACGAGCAGTACTTC	CASSLLGTGGNYEQYF
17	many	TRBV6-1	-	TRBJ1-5	TGTGCCAGCAGTCCGAGGGGGGGGTTCGATATTCGTCAGCCCCAGCATTTT	CASSPRGGFDIRQPQHF
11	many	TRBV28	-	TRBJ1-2	TGTGCCAGCAGTTTGGCCACCGGCTACACCTTC	CASSLATGYTF
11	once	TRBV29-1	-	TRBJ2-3	TGCAGCGTTGAAAGGGTAGATACGCAGTATTTT	CSVERVDTQYF
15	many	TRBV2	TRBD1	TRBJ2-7	TGTGCCAGCAGCCCCGGGACAGGGGGCTCCTACGAGCAGTACTTC	CASSPGTGGSYEQYF
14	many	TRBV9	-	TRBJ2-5	TGTGCCAGCAGCCTAGCGCTTGGAGGGGAGACCCAGTACTTC	CASSLALGGETQYF
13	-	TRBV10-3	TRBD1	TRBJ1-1	TGTGCCATCAGCAAGGACAGGGACACTGAAGCTTTCTTT	CAISKDRDTEAFF
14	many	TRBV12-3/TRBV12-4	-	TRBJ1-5	TGTGCCAGCAGCCCGGCGGGGTACAATCAGCCCCAGCATTTT	CASSPAGYNQPQHF
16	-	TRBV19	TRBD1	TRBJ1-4	TGTGCCAGTAGTATTAGTCGGGACAGCGAAAATGAAAAACTGTTTTTT	CASSISRDSENEKLFF
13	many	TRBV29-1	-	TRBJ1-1	TGCAGCGTTGACCCTCAGAGGGCAGCTGAAGCTTTCTTT	CSVDPQRAAEAFF
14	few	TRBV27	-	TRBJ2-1	TGTGCCAGCAGGCCGATGGGGCCCCGCAATGAGCAGTTCTTC	CASRPMGPRNEQFF
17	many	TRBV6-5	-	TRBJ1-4	TGTGCCAGCAGTTACTCGAAGCGTGCAGGGAGGTATGAAAAACTGTTTTTT	CASSYSKRAGRYEKLFF
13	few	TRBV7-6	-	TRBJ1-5	TGTGCCAGCAGCTCGTATGCCGGTCAGCCCCAGCATTTT	CASSSYAGQPQHF
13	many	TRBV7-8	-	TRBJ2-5	TGTGCCAGCAGCTTACCTGGTGGGGACTCCCAGTACTTC	CASSLPGGDSQYF
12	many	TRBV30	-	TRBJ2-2	TGTGCCTGGACGGTTGCGGCCGGGGAGCTGTTTTTT	CAWTVAAGELFF
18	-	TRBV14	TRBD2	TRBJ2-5	TGTGCCAGCAGCCAAGATACCCAGCGGGGGGGGCACCAAGAGACCCAGTACTTC	CASSQDTQRGGHQETQYF
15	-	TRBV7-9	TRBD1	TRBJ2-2	TGTGCCAGCAGCTTCTGGACAGGCGACACCGGGGAGCTGTTTTTT	CASSFWTGDTGELFF
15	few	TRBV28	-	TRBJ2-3	TGTGCCAGCAGTTTGTATGGGAGGAGCACAGATACGCAGTATTTT	CASSLYGRSTDTQYF
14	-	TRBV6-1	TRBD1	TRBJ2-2	TGTGCCAGCAGGACAGGGAGGAACACCGGGGAGCTGTTTTTT	CASRTGRNTGELFF
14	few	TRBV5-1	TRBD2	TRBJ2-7	TGCGCCAGCCGCCCTCTAGCGGGAGGCTACGAGCAGTACTTC	CASRPLAGGYEQYF
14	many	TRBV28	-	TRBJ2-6	TGTGCCAGCAGCCCAACCCCTGGGGCCAACGTCCTGACTTTC	CASSPTPGANVLTF
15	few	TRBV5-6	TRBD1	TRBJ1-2	TGTGCCAGCAGCCCTTTCGGACAGGGGGTCTATGGCTACACCTTC	CASSPFGQGVYGYTF
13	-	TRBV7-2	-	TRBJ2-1	TGTGCCAGCAGCCTATTTAGCGGCAATGAGCAGTTCTTC	CASSLFSGNEQFF
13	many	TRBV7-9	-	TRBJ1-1	TGTGCCAGCAGCTTTCACGGGAGCACTGAAGCTTTCTTT	CASSFHGSTEAFF
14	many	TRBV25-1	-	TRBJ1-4	TGTGCCAGCAGTGAAGTTGGCACTTCTGAAAAACTGTTTTTT	CASSEVGTSEKLFF